These 8 T cell receptor beta chains were sequenced from one sample in a study of Tregs in tolerant kidney transplant recipients. Only in-frame clones appear in the TCRdb table, and some are missing; sequencing was by immunoSEQ multiplex PCR. In the table there are 100,000 to 120,000 clones, roughly 90% of which are singletons. Sequences were derived from CD4+ T cells from blood, sampled before the transplant. Receptors were obtained from a human donor who received a combined kidney and bone marrow transplant.

V gene TRBV5-4 combines with J gene TRBJ1-4; D remains unclear. V was pared by 3 bases and J by 7 bases, with 13 bases between. In germline, CDR1 is SGHNT, CDR2 YYREEE (reference sequence). The CDR3 contains 14 residues. The CDR3 loop reads CASSSPGLSEKLFF. The CDR3 DNA is TGTGCCAGCAGCTCTCCCGGTCTAAGTGAAAAACTGTTTTTT.

This clone was seen just once. The chain joins TRBV5-1 to TRBJ1-4; tentatively, D is TRBD1 (5 bases). Trimming shortened V by 6 bases and J by 5 bases, and 8 bases separated the two germline ends. Looked up from germline, CDR1 is SGHRS and CDR2 is YFSETQ. The CDR3 totals 12 residues. CDR3 in DNA: TGCGCCAGCACTGGGGGGAATGAAAAACTGTTTTTT. Its protein is CASTGGNEKLFF.

The DNA for the CDR3 is TGCAGTGCTAGAACAGGGCCCGAGCAGTACTTC. Amino acids: CSARTGPEQYF. The chain carries TRBV20-1 and TRBJ2-7; D is perhaps TRBD1 (6 bases). From germline, CDR1 is DFQATT and CDR2 SNEGSKA (reference sequence). CDR3 size: 11 residues. V lost 2 bases and J 6 bases, leaving 8 bases between the germline ends.

V and J are TRBV18 and TRBJ1-5; D not certain. Germline V gene sequence: CDR1 KGHSH, CDR2 LQKENI. This CDR3 is built from 13 residues. Deletions cut 10 bases from V and 5 bases from J, with 15 bases between. The CDR3 bases are TGTGCCACCCAATTCGCGGAGGATCAGCCCCAGCATTTT. It yields the protein CATQFAEDQPQHF.

The chain joins TRBV6-5 to TRBJ1-1, with TRBD1 matching over 9 bases. This CDR3 contains 15 residues. Losses at the gene ends were 4 bases for V and 4 bases for J; bases not matched to a gene: 7. Per germline, CDR1 MNHEY and CDR2 SVGAGI. The CDR3 is CASSFPGQGLTEAFF. The CDR3, as DNA: TGTGCCAGCAGTTTCCCGGGACAGGGTCTCACTGAAGCTTTCTTT.

V and J are TRBV5-6 and TRBJ1-4; D remains ambiguous. This CDR3 is 13 amino acids long. Per the germline V gene, CDR1 is SGHDT and CDR2 is YYEEEE. Trimming took 3 bases from V and 8 from J, leaving 11 bases between them. CDR3 in DNA: TGTGCCAGCAGCTCACCCCCACAGGAAAAACTGTTTTTT. This codes for CASSSPPQEKLFF.

The rearrangement links TRBV28 to TRBJ1-1; TRBD1 agrees at 7 bases. This CDR3 contains 17 residues. Germline CDR1 and CDR2: MDHEN and SYDVKM. V gave up 7 bases and J gave up 3 bases; unmatched junction bases: 17. The CDR3 bases are TGTGCCAGCATCCCGGTGGGGACAGTAACCGTCGACACTGAAGCTTTCTTT. The encoded protein is CASIPVGTVTVDTEAFF.

The chain is built from TRBV2 and TRBJ2-1, with 7 nucleotides matching TRBD2. Germline V gene sequence: CDR1 SNHLY, CDR2 FYNNEI. V dropped 3 bases and J dropped 8; count of bases not matched to a gene: 4. The length of the CDR3 is 13 residues. The CDR3 nucleotides read TGTGCCAGCAGTGAGGGACTACAGGATGAGCAGTTCTTC. It translates to CASSEGLQDEQFF.